This TCR beta chain is from a study of T cells in localized non-small cell lung cancer (TCRdb year 2020). Context from the whole study: Comparing tumors with uninvolved tumor-adjacent lungs, the study looked at the T cell repertoires of over 200 patients with early-stage NSCLC. The cohort was made up of a few hundred treatment-naive NSCLC patients whose localized lung tumors had been resected. The mean age of the NSCLC patients was about 67 years, with roughly 120 men and 85 to 110 women. The paper's findings and limits, for the study overall: Because of the exploratory design, TCR variables were selected using unadjusted p-values without false-discovery rate correction. Longer overall survival was associated with higher T cell density in blood, whereas shorter survival was associated with higher clonality in adjacent lung. A median of approximately 50 of the top 100 tumor clones turned up in the paired uninvolved adjacent lung, and 25 to 35 of those clones also ranked among the top 100 of that same adjacent lung. Because multi-region tumor sequencing was not performed, intratumor heterogeneity could not be ruled out. Uninvolved tumor-adjacent lung showed the highest T cell clonality, higher than tumor, which suggests more focused antigenic responses in the adjacent lung.

At diagnosis, peripheral blood, uninvolved tumor-adjacent lung and tumor were collected and stored as a combination of fresh-frozen and FFPE material. For TCR repertoire profiling, the blood samples were analyzed as peripheral blood mononuclear cells. This clone was seen only a few times. No cognate antigen has been identified for it. Within one base of it there is no much larger clone, and no base qualities were kept. TCR beta CDR3 regions were sequenced from DNA using the immunoSEQ Assay. The original methods were these. To compute T cell density, TCR beta template counts were normalized to usable DNA, which was estimated by amplifying housekeeping genes. Richness was estimated using the preseqR package, with extrapolation to 400,000 templates for PBMC samples and to 120,000 templates for tissue samples. Clonality was defined by subtracting Pielou's evenness from one. To identify tissue-enriched TCRs, differential abundance testing was run on productive amino-acid clonotypes with a minimum total count of 5 and an alpha of 0.1. The Jaccard Index and the Morisita Overlap Index were used to measure repertoire overlap between compartments. TCR beta CDR3s were clustered by GLIPH together with public tetramer-defined viral CDR3s, and at least three viral sequences plus V-gene enrichment were required for viral motifs. Held by TCRdb, this immuneACCESS table contains in-frame sequences only and omits some clones. Under half of the omission traces to an unresolved V gene where checked; the cause of the rest is unknown. Clone size and V and J calls were adopted from that table, with D and trimming inferred from the DNA. The sample contains around 79,000 clones, 80% of them found a single time. The top ten clones comprise around 21% of the sample.

The CDR3 sequence holds 14 residues, the cysteine and phenylalanine included. CDR3 DNA only is kept here, 42 bases in frame from base 1. A distance of 11 bases separates the germline ends of V and J, which lose 0 bases and 4 bases respectively. The germline V gene (reference sequence) specifies SGHKS as CDR1 and YYEKEE as CDR2. The receptor was isolated from a man aged 40 to 70 with stage II squamous cell lung carcinoma. The sequences come from PBMCs, collected before any cancer treatment. This receptor chain uses TRBV5-5 and TRBJ2-7, with a weak D call of TRBD2 (5 bases match). The bases are TGTGCCAGCAGCTTGGGGCGGGTCGGGTACGAGCAGTACTTC. Protein translation: CASSLGRVGYEQYF. The entire variable domain, with the stretches around the CDR3 drawn from the reference TRBV5-5 and TRBJ2-7 proteins, is DAGVTQSPTHLIKTRGQQVTLRCSPISGHKSVSWYQQVLGQGPQFIFQYYEKEERGRGNFPDRFSARQFPNYSSELNVNALLLGDSALYLCASSLGRVGYEQYFGPGTRLTVT.